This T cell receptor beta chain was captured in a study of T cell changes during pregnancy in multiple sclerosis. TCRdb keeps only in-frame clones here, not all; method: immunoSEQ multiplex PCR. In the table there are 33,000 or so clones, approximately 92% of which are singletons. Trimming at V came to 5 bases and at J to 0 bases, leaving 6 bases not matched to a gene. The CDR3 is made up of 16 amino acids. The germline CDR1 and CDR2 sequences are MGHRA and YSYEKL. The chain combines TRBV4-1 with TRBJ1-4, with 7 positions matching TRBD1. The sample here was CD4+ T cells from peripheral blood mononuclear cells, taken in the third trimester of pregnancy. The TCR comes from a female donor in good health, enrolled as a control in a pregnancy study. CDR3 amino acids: CASSERDRPTNEKLFF. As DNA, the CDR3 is TGCGCCAGCAGCGAAAGGGACAGACCAACTAATGAAAAACTGTTTTTT.